The next 17 T cell receptor beta chains were all read from a single sample in a study of T cell responses to AZD1222 COVID-19 vaccine. Assay used: immunoSEQ multiplex PCR; TCRdb lists only in-frame clones, some missing. The sample lists about 85,000 clones; about 86% were seen once. The sample was peripheral blood, taken on day 0 of AZD1222 vaccination. The receptors stem from an adult in good health.

J is TRBJ1-5 and V is TRBV28; D not certain. Germline V gene data show CDR1 as MDHEN and CDR2 as SYDVKM. CDR3 length: 14 amino acids. The ends were cut back, 2 bases at V and 3 bases at J, with 8 bases in the middle. The CDR3 DNA reads TGTGCCAGCAGTTTAGCACAACACAATCAGCCCCAGCATTTT. The encoded protein is CASSLAQHNQPQHF.

The chain recombines TRBV6-2 or TRBV6-3 with TRBJ1-1; tentative D call: TRBD1 (6 bases). The germline CDR1 and CDR2 sequences are MNHEY and SVGEGT. The CDR3 spans 13 residues. The V end lost 5 bases, the J end lost 3 bases, and 10 bases lay between the germline ends. CDR3 sequence (DNA): TGTGCCAGCAGTGGACAGTCTCACACTGAAGCTTTCTTT. This gives the protein CASSGQSHTEAFF.

V usage is TRBV30 and J usage is TRBJ1-6, with D possibly being TRBD1 (6 bases). CDR1 GTSNPN and CDR2 SVGIG come from the germline V gene (reference sequence). The CDR3 totals 15 residues. The V gene lost 4 bases and the J gene lost 5 bases, with 15 bases spanning the gap. CDR3 DNA sequence: TGTGCCTGGAAAGCTACAGGACAGAATAATTCACCCCTCCACTTT. Amino acids: CAWKATGQNNSPLHF.

The chain joins TRBV18 to TRBJ2-3; D gene unclear. Germline V gene sequence: CDR1 KGHSH, CDR2 LQKENI. The CDR3 has 17 amino acids. The V and J ends lost 3 bases and 3 bases respectively, with 19 bases between them. The CDR3 loop is CASSPTSQFSRTDTQYF. CDR3 in DNA: TGTGCCAGCTCACCTACAAGCCAGTTCTCTCGAACAGATACGCAGTATTTT.

V is TRBV6-2 or TRBV6-3 and J is TRBJ2-5; 13 nucleotides align to TRBD2. This CDR3 has 21 residues. The V and J ends lost 2 bases and 5 bases, in that order; junction bases with no gene match: 20. Germline V lookup: CDR1 MNHEY, CDR2 SVGEGT. Here the CDR3 reads CASSYRNSPGTSGTMGETQYF. As DNA, the CDR3 is TGTGCCAGCAGTTACAGGAACAGCCCAGGGACTAGCGGGACAATGGGGGAGACCCAGTACTTC.

The chain couples TRBV20-1 to TRBJ2-1; D perhaps matches TRBD1 (6 bases). CDR3 length: 11 amino acids. Per the germline V gene, CDR1 is DFQATT and CDR2 is SNEGSKA (reference sequence). With 6 bases removed from V and 6 bases from J, the gap between germline ends came to 9 bases. CDR3 DNA sequence: TGCAGTGCACAGGGCACCAATGAGCAGTTCTTC. Translating gives CSAQGTNEQFF.

The CDR3: CSASSPGQGRGAQYF. CDR3 DNA sequence: TGCAGTGCTAGTTCGCCGGGACAGGGTCGAGGGGCCCAGTACTTC. The chain uses TRBV20-1 and TRBJ2-5; 9 bases are shared with TRBD1. Per the germline V gene, CDR1 is DFQATT and CDR2 is SNEGSKA (reference sequence). The CDR3 length is 15 residues. J was trimmed by 9 bases and V by 3 bases; bases with no gene match: 14.

This chain links TRBV6-5 with TRBJ2-7; D gene unclear. This CDR3 is built from 14 residues. Germline loops: CDR1 MNHEY, CDR2 SVGAGI. V was clipped by 2 bases and J by 4 bases, with 12 bases between them. The CDR3 DNA is TGTGCCAGCAGTTACCAGGACGGTGGTTACGAGCAGTACTTC. Its translation is CASSYQDGGYEQYF.

The rearrangement links TRBV19 to TRBJ1-1; D is unclear. Germline CDR1 LNHDA, CDR2 SQIVND (reference sequence). Trimming cost V 3 bases and J 4 bases, with 9 bases left between them. This CDR3 has 13 amino acids. The CDR3: CASSISRATEAFF. CDR3 DNA: TGTGCCAGTAGTATCAGTAGGGCCACTGAAGCTTTCTTT. The entire variable domain, with the rest obtained from reference TRBV19 and TRBJ1-1, is as follows: DGGITQSPKYLFRKEGQNVTLSCEQNLNHDAMYWYRQDPGQGLRLIYYSQIVNDFQKGDIAEGYSVSREKKESFPLTVTSAQKNPTAFYLCASSISRATEAFFGQGTRLTVV.

The chain joins TRBV11-1 to TRBJ1-2, with D unresolved. The V gene's germline CDR1 is SGHAT and CDR2 FQDESV (reference sequence). The CDR3 has 12 amino acids. V was trimmed by 1 base and J by 5 bases, leaving 5 bases between them. The DNA of the CDR3 is TGTGCCAGCAGCTTAGGGGCGTATGGCTACACCTTC. Translation gives CASSLGAYGYTF.

The chain recombines TRBV18 with TRBJ2-3; possibly TRBD1 or TRBD2 for D (5 bases each). V was trimmed by 2 bases and J by 7 bases, leaving 16 bases between them. This CDR3 spans 15 amino acids. The germline V gene encodes CDR1 KGHSH and CDR2 LQKENI. The CDR3 is CASSPAGYRTNTQYF. The CDR3, as DNA: TGTGCCAGCTCACCAGCGGGCTACAGGACGAATACGCAGTATTTT. Looking up the rest from reference TRBV18 and TRBJ2-3 gives the full variable domain: NAGVMQNPRHLVRRRGQEARLRCSPMKGHSHVYWYRQLPEEGLKFMVYLQKENIIDESGMPKERFSAEFPKEGPSILRIQQVVRGDSAAYFCASSPAGYRTNTQYFGPGTRLTVL.

The chain combines TRBV7-2 with TRBJ1-1; no firm D call. V dropped 2 bases and J dropped 6 bases, with 13 bases sitting between them. Germline values: CDR1 SGHTA, CDR2 FQGNSA. The length of the CDR3 is 14 residues. CDR3 coding DNA: TGTGCCAGCAGCTTAACCGGTACCTACCCTGAAGCTTTCTTT. As protein: CASSLTGTYPEAFF.

The chain joins TRBV7-3 to TRBJ1-4; D possibly corresponds to TRBD1 (5 bases). Germline lookup yields CDR1 SGHTA and CDR2 FQGTGA. The V end lost 5 bases, the J end lost 0 bases, and 16 bases lay between the germline ends. This CDR3 is built from 17 residues. The DNA for the CDR3 is TGTGCCAGCAGCCTGTACTCCGGGACCGCAACTAATGAAAAACTGTTTTTT. Translating gives CASSLYSGTATNEKLFF.

The chain combines TRBV11-3 with TRBJ2-1, with D perhaps matching TRBD1 (7 bases). The CDR3 is made up of 11 amino acids. The germline CDR1 and CDR2 sequences are SGHNT and YENEEA. The CDR3: CASRGAGEQFF. In DNA, the CDR3 is TGTGCTTCCAGGGGGGCAGGTGAGCAGTTCTTC.

DNA of the CDR3: TGTGCCAGCCGCCCAGTTAACAATCAGCCCCAGCATTTT. Residues: CASRPVNNQPQHF. This chain uses TRBV28 with TRBJ1-5; no definite D call. The CDR3 loop spans 13 amino acids. From germline, CDR1 is MDHEN and CDR2 SYDVKM. V gave up 8 bases and J gave up 3 bases, with 11 bases separating them.

The rearrangement joins TRBV6-1 to TRBJ2-5; the D gene could be TRBD1 or TRBD2 (5 bases each). Germline-derived CDR1 and CDR2 are MNHNS and SASEGT. V shed 2 bases and J shed 5 bases, with 15 bases lying between them. The CDR3 runs 15 residues. As DNA, the CDR3 is TGTGCCAGCAGTGAAAGTACGAGGGGTTCGGAGACCCAGTACTTC. Its translation: CASSESTRGSETQYF.

The rearrangement uses TRBV3-1 (or the pseudogene TRBV3-2) and TRBJ1-3; D not certain. Trimming stripped 0 bases from V and 2 bases from J, with 8 bases between. The CDR3 extends over 15 amino acids. CDR1 is LGHDT and CDR2 is YNNKEL in the germline V gene (reference sequence). CDR3 loop: CASSQDRLAGNTIYF. CDR3 bases: TGTGCCAGCAGCCAAGATCGGTTGGCTGGAAACACCATATATTTT.